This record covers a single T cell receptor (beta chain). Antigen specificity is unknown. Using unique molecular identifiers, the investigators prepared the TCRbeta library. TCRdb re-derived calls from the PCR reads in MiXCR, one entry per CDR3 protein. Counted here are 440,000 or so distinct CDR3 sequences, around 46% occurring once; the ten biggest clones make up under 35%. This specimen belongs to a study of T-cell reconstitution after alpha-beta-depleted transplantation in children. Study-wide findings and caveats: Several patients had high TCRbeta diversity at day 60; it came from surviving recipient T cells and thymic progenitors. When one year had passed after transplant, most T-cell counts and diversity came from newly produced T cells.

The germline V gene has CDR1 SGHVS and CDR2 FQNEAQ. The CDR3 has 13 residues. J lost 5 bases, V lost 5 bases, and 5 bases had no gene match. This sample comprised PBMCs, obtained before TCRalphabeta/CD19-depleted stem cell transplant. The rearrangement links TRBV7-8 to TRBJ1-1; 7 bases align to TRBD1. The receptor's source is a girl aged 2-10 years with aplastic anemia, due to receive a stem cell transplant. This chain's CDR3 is CASSTDRPTEAFF. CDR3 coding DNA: TGTGCCAGCAGCACGGACAGGCCGACTGAAGCTTTCTTT.